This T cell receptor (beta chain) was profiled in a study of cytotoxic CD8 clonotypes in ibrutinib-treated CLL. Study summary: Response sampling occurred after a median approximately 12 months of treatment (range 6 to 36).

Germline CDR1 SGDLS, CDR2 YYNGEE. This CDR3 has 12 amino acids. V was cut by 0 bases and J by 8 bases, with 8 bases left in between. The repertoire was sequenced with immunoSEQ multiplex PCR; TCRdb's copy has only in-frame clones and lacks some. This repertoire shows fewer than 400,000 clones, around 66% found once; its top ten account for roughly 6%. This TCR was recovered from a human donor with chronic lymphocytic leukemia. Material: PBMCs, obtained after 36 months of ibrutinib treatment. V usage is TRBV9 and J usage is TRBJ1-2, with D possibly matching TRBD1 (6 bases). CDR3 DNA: TGTGCCAGCAGCGTAGAAGGGGGAGGCTACACCTTC. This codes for CASSVEGGGYTF. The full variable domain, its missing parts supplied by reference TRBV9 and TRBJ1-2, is DSGVTQTPKHLITATGQRVTLRCSPRSGDLSVYWYQQSLDQGLQFLIQYYNGEERAKGNILERFSAQQFPDLHSELNLSSLELGDSALYFCASSVEGGGYTFGSGTRLTVV.